This T cell receptor (beta chain) was found in a study of technical replicates of blood from a few donors. Data came from immunoSEQ multiplex PCR; TCRdb stores just in-frame clones and leaves some out. The top ten hold less than 3.5% of the sample, which has about 58,000 clones, approximately 94% seen once. In germline, CDR1 is MNHNY, CDR2 SVGAGI (reference sequence). There are 14 residues in the CDR3. V shed 7 bases and J 2 bases; nucleotides not matched to a gene: 5. The chain has TRBV6-6 and TRBJ2-4; the match to TRBD2 covers 7 bases. The source is a human donor in good health. Some clones in this sample may be carry-over from other donors' samples. The sequenced material came from PBMCs. The chain's CDR3 is CASIGGSTKNIQYF. The CDR3 DNA reads TGTGCCAGCATCGGCGGGAGTACCAAAAACATTCAGTACTTC.